A selection of T cell receptor beta chains follows, all from one sample in a study of T-cell reconstitution after alpha-beta-depleted transplantation in children. From the PCR reads, TCRdb called clonotypes with MiXCR, one entry per CDR3 protein. The profile shows about 250,000 distinct CDR3 sequences, 24% of them singletons. The specimen comprised PBMCs, mostly from graft donor cells, sampled 360 days after TCRalphabeta/CD19-depleted stem cell transplant. The receptors originated from a female patient aged 2-10 years who had a stem cell transplant for congenital amegakaryocytic thrombocytopenia, so the T cells may come from the graft donor. Both conserved end residues are trimmed from each CDR3.

j_call,v_call,cdr3_aa
TRBJ1-4,TRBV4-1,ASSQVAATNEKLF
TRBJ1-1,TRBV12-3/TRBV12-4,ASSSEGGGTEAF
TRBJ2-2,TRBV12-3/TRBV12-4,ASSPVGSNTGELF
TRBJ1-3,TRBV20-1,SAGQGKAGNTIY
TRBJ2-3,TRBV6-1,ASSDGLSNTQY
TRBJ2-7,TRBV5-1,ASSFYRTSGGISYEQY
TRBJ2-1,TRBV20-1,SANPGQGEF
TRBJ2-7,TRBV5-1,ASAQTGLADDYEQY
TRBJ2-2,TRBV30,AWSELRGIDGELF
TRBJ2-5,TRBV29-1,SVEVGQVQETQY
TRBJ1-1,TRBV18,ASSPPGGVVTEAF
TRBJ2-2,TRBV30,AWSQDGGTGELF
TRBJ2-7,TRBV12-3/TRBV12-4,ASSLLLHYEQY
TRBJ1-5,TRBV12-3/TRBV12-4,ASSLIGQPQH
TRBJ2-1,TRBV25-1,ASSEYPSGGAYNEQF
TRBJ2-7,TRBV5-1,ASSAGVAYEQY
TRBJ2-3,TRBV20-1,SARSPGGDTQY
TRBJ2-5,TRBV14,ASSQGGRVFRETQY
TRBJ1-2,TRBV29-1,SVESGTGTGYT
TRBJ2-6,TRBV7-6,ASSYGQGLSGANVLT
TRBJ1-5,TRBV6-1,AVGITTGQPQH
TRBJ2-1,TRBV28,ASRSQVMDEQF
TRBJ1-3,TRBV30,AWSVLQSGNTIY
TRBJ1-1,TRBV12-5,ASGLGSRGGSLNTEAF
TRBJ2-2,TRBV24-1,ATQDSNTGELF
TRBJ2-1,TRBV5-1,ASSHSGGLTSNEQF
TRBJ2-3,TRBV7-2,ASSHWTSGDITDTQY
TRBJ2-2,TRBV7-6,ASSLVPNTGELF
TRBJ2-1,TRBV5-1,ASSLMGGEQF
TRBJ2-3,TRBV25-1,ASSDPDRLSTDTQY
TRBJ2-1,TRBV2,ASSETRDYNEQF
TRBJ2-1,TRBV21-1,ASSKGFSSGSVYEQF
TRBJ2-5,TRBV29-1,SDRDRVKETQY
TRBJ1-2,TRBV12-3/TRBV12-4,ASSLGQGLTYGYT
TRBJ2-7,TRBV28,ASSIDQGKIFNEQY